The 20 T cell receptor beta chains presented below share a single source sample, sequenced in a study of T cells in localized non-small cell lung cancer. The table came from immunoSEQ multiplex PCR; TCRdb's copy has only in-frame clones and leaves some out. The sample consists of 3,000 or so clones, 25% to 30% of them appearing once. This specimen was lung tumor tissue, taken before any cancer treatment. The receptors shown here come from a woman aged 40 to 75 with stage III lung adenocarcinoma.

The chain uses TRBV10-2 and TRBJ2-7; D is possibly TRBD1 (5 bases). V lost 8 bases and J lost 2, with 16 bases in between. This CDR3 has 14 residues. Germline V gene sequence: CDR1 WSHSY, CDR2 SAAADI. Here the CDR3 DNA reads TGCGCCAGCGGAAGGACATCACCACCCTACGAGCAGTACTTC. Protein: CASGRTSPPYEQYF.

This clone came up a few times. CDR3 residues: CASKPYQETQYF. CDR3 coding DNA: TGTGCCAGTAAACCGTACCAAGAGACCCAGTACTTC. The V gene is TRBV9, the J gene TRBJ2-5; D unresolved. Deletions cut 8 bases from V and 0 bases from J, with 8 bases between. CDR1 and CDR2 from the germline V gene are SGDLS and YYNGEE. The CDR3 loop spans 12 amino acids.

This clone was detected only a few times. This chain links TRBV18 with TRBJ1-6; tentative D call: TRBD1 (5 bases). Germline values: CDR1 KGHSH, CDR2 LQKENI. The V gene lost 3 bases and the J gene lost 4 bases, with 10 bases spanning the gap. This CDR3 has 15 amino acids. The CDR3 sequence is CASSPSQGYNSPLHF. Written as DNA, the CDR3 is TGTGCCAGCTCACCTAGCCAGGGTTATAATTCACCCCTCCACTTT.

The chain links TRBV18 to TRBJ2-1; D remains unclear. Per the germline V gene, CDR1 is KGHSH and CDR2 is LQKENI. The CDR3 runs to 13 residues. Trimming pared 4 bases from V and 6 bases from J, leaving 10 bases between. CDR3 loop: CASSRTEINEQFF. In DNA, the CDR3 is TGTGCCAGCTCACGGACGGAAATCAATGAGCAGTTCTTC.

V gene TRBV9 combines with J gene TRBJ2-2; the D gene is possibly TRBD1 (6 bases). V was shortened by 4 bases and J by 7 bases, with 17 bases between the two germline ends. The CDR3 sequence is 15 residues long. Looked up from germline, CDR1 is SGDLS and CDR2 is YYNGEE. The CDR3 reads CASSPFQGMGGELFF. CDR3 bases: TGTGCCAGCAGCCCCTTCCAGGGGATGGGCGGGGAGCTGTTTTTT.

The V gene is TRBV29-1, the J gene TRBJ2-3; perhaps TRBD2 as D (5 bases). The CDR3 has 12 amino acids. CDR1 is SQVTM and CDR2 is ANQGSEA in the germline V gene. V lost 4 bases and J 10 bases, leaving 15 bases between the germline ends. CDR3 DNA sequence: TGCAGCGTTGGTTGGGGAGTCTGGGCGCAGTATTTT. Translating it yields CSVGWGVWAQYF.

V usage is TRBV28 and J usage is TRBJ2-6; D is uncertain. The ends were cut back, 7 bases at V and 2 bases at J, with 12 bases in the middle. Germline loops: CDR1 MDHEN, CDR2 SYDVKM. This CDR3 contains 15 residues. The CDR3 DNA follows: TGTGCCAGCAAGCGTGAGGAACCTGGGGCCAACGTCCTGACTTTC. Translating gives CASKREEPGANVLTF.

This clone counts as medium-sized (0.01 to 0.1%). The J gene is TRBJ2-7, the V gene TRBV11-3; 7 nucleotides agree with TRBD1. CDR1 and CDR2 from the germline V gene are SGHNT and YENEEA. V lost 5 bases and J lost 0; bases outside the gene matches: 7. The length of the CDR3 is 15 residues. In nucleotides, the CDR3 is TGTGCCAGCAGCAAAACAGGGGCCAGCTCCTACGAGCAGTACTTC. Translated, it gives CASSKTGASSYEQYF.

The rearrangement links TRBV6-7 to TRBJ2-7, with D hard to call. Being an ORF, TRBV6-7 has a function that is uncertain. Trimming removed 5 bases at V and 4 bases at J, with 6 bases between. The CDR3 totals 11 residues. CDR3 region: CASSHQYEQYF. The DNA of the CDR3 is TGTGCCAGCAGTCACCAATACGAGCAGTACTTC.

The chain has TRBV9 and TRBJ1-4; the D gene is possibly TRBD1 (5 bases). Germline V gene lookup returns CDR1 SGDLS and CDR2 YYNGEE. The length of the CDR3 is 15 residues. The V end lost 0 bases, the J end lost 4 bases, and 10 bases lay between the germline ends. The CDR3 loop reads CASSVARGLNEKLFF. The CDR3, as DNA: TGTGCCAGCAGCGTAGCTCGGGGCCTTAATGAAAAACTGTTTTTT.

This rearrangement joins TRBV5-1 to TRBJ1-3, with D maybe TRBD1 (5 bases). The CDR3 loop spans 14 amino acids. Germline V lookup: CDR1 SGHRS, CDR2 YFSETQ. The V and J ends lost 0 bases and 3 bases respectively, with 7 bases between them. As DNA, the CDR3 is TGCGCCAGCAGCTTGGAGCAGGGTGGAAACACCATATATTTT. Translated: CASSLEQGGNTIYF. Full variable domain (rest looked up from reference TRBV5-1 and TRBJ1-3): KAGVTQTPRYLIKTRGQQVTLSCSPISGHRSVSWYQQTPGQGLQFLFEYFSETQRNKGNFPGRFSGRQFSNSRSEMNVSTLELGDSALYLCASSLEQGGNTIYFGEGSWLTVV.

The chain joins TRBV29-1 to TRBJ1-2; TRBD1 might be the D (6 bases). Trimming pared 5 bases from V and 1 base from J, leaving 11 bases between. The CDR3 loop spans 13 amino acids. Per germline, CDR1 SQVTM and CDR2 ANQGSEA. In DNA form, the CDR3 reads TGCAGCGTTAGGACAGATCTTAACTATGGCTACACCTTC. Its translation: CSVRTDLNYGYTF.

The chain links TRBV2 to TRBJ1-4; possible D gene TRBD1, 6 bases. This CDR3 has 12 amino acids. Germline V gene sequence: CDR1 SNHLY, CDR2 FYNNEI. V was cut by 5 bases and J by 6 bases, with 7 bases left in between. CDR3 nucleotide sequence: TGTGCCAGCAGTTGGACAGATGAAAAACTGTTTTTT. As protein: CASSWTDEKLFF.

The rearrangement links TRBV4-1 to TRBJ1-3; a weak D match, TRBD1 (6 bases). This CDR3 region has 16 residues. Per the germline V gene, CDR1 is MGHRA and CDR2 is YSYEKL. The V end was cut by 1 base, the J end by 0 bases, with 10 bases between. The CDR3 DNA follows: TGCGCCAGCAGCCAAGGGACAGCAAACTCTGGAAACACCATATATTTT. It codes for CASSQGTANSGNTIYF.

This clone was found a few times. The V call is TRBV4-1, the J call TRBJ1-2; D may be TRBD1 (5 bases). The germline V gene encodes CDR1 MGHRA and CDR2 YSYEKL. The V and J ends lost 2 bases and 4 bases respectively, with 11 bases between them. CDR3 length: 14 residues. CDR3 sequence reads: CASSQTGRGYGYTF. DNA of the CDR3: TGCGCCAGCAGCCAAACGGGTAGGGGCTATGGCTACACCTTC.

The sample holds a few counts of this clone. This chain uses TRBV12-5 with TRBJ1-3; 8 bases are shared with TRBD1. Per germline, CDR1 LGHNT and CDR2 FRNRAP. The CDR3 is 13 amino acids. The CDR3 DNA sequence: TGTGCCAGCCTCAGGGGGCCTGGAAACACCATATATTTT. Protein: CASLRGPGNTIYF.

The CDR3 DNA reads TGTGCCAGTAGCGAGGGGGCCTCCTACGAGCAGTACTTC. Its translation is CASSEGASYEQYF. The chain employs TRBV19 and TRBJ2-7; 7 nucleotides align to TRBD1. The germline gives CDR1 LNHDA, CDR2 SQIVND (reference sequence). Germline trimming cut 6 bases from V and 0 bases from J; bases unmatched to any gene: 2. The CDR3 runs 13 residues.

This clone was seen more than once but under ten times. V is TRBV30 and J is TRBJ2-3; 7 bases map to TRBD1. Germline lookup yields CDR1 GTSNPN and CDR2 SVGIG (reference sequence). The junction had 8 bases not matched to a gene; V was cut back by 5 bases and J by 0 bases. CDR3 size: 15 residues. This CDR3 is CAWGLGQVSTDTQYF. CDR3 nucleotides: TGTGCCTGGGGCTTAGGACAGGTCAGCACAGATACGCAGTATTTT.

The rearrangement uses TRBV6-8 and TRBJ1-5, with TRBD1 matching 7 bases. V lost 5 bases and J lost 2; bases outside the gene matches: 9. Germline CDR1 MNHGY, CDR2 SAAAGT. CDR3 length equals 16 residues. The DNA for the CDR3 is TGTGCCAGCAGTCTGAACGGACAGGCGGGCAATCAGCCCCAGCATTTT. It encodes CASSLNGQAGNQPQHF.

There are a few counts of this clone. The chain links TRBV12-2 to TRBJ2-2; TRBD1, the table's D call, was not compared with the DNA. TRBV12-2 is a pseudogene segment. This CDR3 has 14 amino acids. CDR3 nucleotide sequence: TGTGCCTCCAGAGTGGCAGGGGTTAAAAGGGAGCTGTTTTTT. It is translated as CASRVAGVKRELFF.